A single sample is the source of the 3 T cell receptor beta chains below, sequenced in a study of T cell changes during pregnancy in multiple sclerosis. TCRdb keeps only in-frame clones here, not all; method: immunoSEQ multiplex PCR. Here the sample spans under 65,000 clones, roughly nine tenths being singletons. This material consisted of peripheral blood, taken in the first trimester of pregnancy. These receptors were taken from a female donor in good health, enrolled as a control in a pregnancy study.

The chain combines TRBV6-5 with TRBJ2-7; TRBD2 aligns across 8 bases. V gave up 6 bases and J gave up 0 bases; unmatched junction bases: 1. The CDR3 extends over 13 amino acids. Germline-derived CDR1 and CDR2 are MNHEY and SVGAGI. The CDR3 sequence: CASSRGGSYEQYF. The CDR3 DNA reads TGTGCCAGCAGCCGGGGGGGCTCCTACGAGCAGTACTTC.

The V call is TRBV5-1, the J call TRBJ1-4; D may be TRBD1 (6 bases). The CDR3 extends over 15 amino acids. The germline CDR1 and CDR2 sequences are SGHRS and YFSETQ. V gave up 0 bases and J gave up 7 bases, with 13 bases separating them. The CDR3 region is CASSLDRGIGEKLFF. DNA of the CDR3: TGCGCCAGCAGCTTGGATAGGGGGATTGGTGAAAAACTGTTTTTT.

This chain uses TRBV7-3 with TRBJ2-3; 13 nucleotides align to TRBD2. This CDR3 spans 16 amino acids. V shed 5 bases and J 0 bases; nucleotides not matched to a gene: 2. CDR1 and CDR2 (germline): SGHTA, FQGTGA. In DNA form, the CDR3 reads TGTGCCAGCAGCCGGGGACTAGCGGGGAGCACAGATACGCAGTATTTT. This codes for CASSRGLAGSTDTQYF.